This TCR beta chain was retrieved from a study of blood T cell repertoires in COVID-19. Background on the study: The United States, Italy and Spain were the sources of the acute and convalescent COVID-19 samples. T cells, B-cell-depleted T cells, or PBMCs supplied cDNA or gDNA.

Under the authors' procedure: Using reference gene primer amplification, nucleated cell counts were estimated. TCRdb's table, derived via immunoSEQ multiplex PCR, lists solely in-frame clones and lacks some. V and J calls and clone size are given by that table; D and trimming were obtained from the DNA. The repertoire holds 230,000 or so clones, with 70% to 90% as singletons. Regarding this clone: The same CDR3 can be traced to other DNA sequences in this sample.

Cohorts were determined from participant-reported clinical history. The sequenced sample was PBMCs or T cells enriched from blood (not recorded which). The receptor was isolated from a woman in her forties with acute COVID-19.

The CDR3 DNA reads as TGTGCCAGCTCACCACGGGCAGGGGTGGACGAGCAGTACGTC. Protein sequence: CASSPRAGVDEQYV. The V call is TRBV18, the J call TRBJ2-7; D is possibly TRBD1 (6 bases). Germline CDR1 is KGHSH and CDR2 is LQKENI. V shed 1 base and J shed 5 bases, with 12 bases lying between them. The CDR3 contains 14 residues.